This T cell receptor beta chain was sequenced during a study of PD-1 blockade in classical Hodgkin lymphoma. Whole-study results and caveats: Newly diagnosed patients and complete responders had comparable diversity at baseline. TCR diversity in CD4+, not CD8+, cells rose significantly by C4D1. Patients who began taking nivolumab under 1 year after ASCT were left out. Newly diagnosed patients were said to have less baseline TCR diversity than healthy donors did.

Germline assignment: CDR1 SNHLY and CDR2 FYNNEI. The CDR3 totals 13 residues. V gave up 6 bases and J gave up 1 base; unmatched junction bases: 2. Exposure to brentuximab vedotin varied, and each patient had relapsed following autologous stem cell transplantation. For this clone: The antigen remains unidentified.

TCRdb's copy holds only in-frame clones and misses some; the assay was immunoSEQ multiplex PCR. The sample lists about 22,000 clones; approximately 71% were seen once. The starting material was peripheral blood mononuclear cells (PBMCs), obtained at baseline. V usage is TRBV2 and J usage is TRBJ1-1; 7 bases line up with TRBD1. This receptor was identified in a human donor with classical Hodgkin lymphoma. The CDR3 nucleotides are TGTGCCAGCAGCAAGGGGGCGAACACTGAAGCTTTCTTT. Amino acid sequence: CASSKGANTEAFF.